This TCR beta chain came from a study of tumor-infiltrating lymphocytes in primary liver carcinoma. Total RNA amounting to 450 to 500 ng was the source from which TCR beta cDNA was made with a constant-region primer. Library construction for TCR beta comprised three nested multiplex PCR rounds performed with slightly modified ARM-PCR. A single record per CDR3 protein comes from TCRdb applying MiXCR to the multiplex PCR reads. The data contain about 200,000 distinct CDR3 sequences, 85% of them singletons. The table lists this clonotype with a count of one. A much larger clone differs from this one at a single base, so this may be a read error. Investigators took RNA and DNA out together from roughly 18-30 mg of unsorted bulk tissue. The clonotype originates from a man aged 35-49 years with primary liver carcinoma and hepatitis B virus infection. Sequenced material: tumor tissue from primary liver carcinoma.

The CDR3 DNA sequence: TGTGCCAGCAGCCCCCTCCCGACAGCCCAAGAGACCCAGTACTTC. Its translation: CASSPLPTAQETQYF. The chain combines TRBV7-9 with TRBJ2-5, with D possibly TRBD1 on 5 matching bases. The length of the CDR3 is 15 residues. Germline V gene lookup returns CDR1 SEHNR and CDR2 FQNEAQ (reference sequence). V lost 5 bases and J 1 base, leaving 14 bases between the germline ends.